This T cell receptor (beta chain) was sequenced in a study of PD-1 blockade in classical Hodgkin lymphoma. For the study at large: The nivolumab dose that patients received was 3 mg/kg, given intravenously every 2 weeks. Study results and limitations: The study found complete responders had baseline diversity similar to newly diagnosed patients. When set against healthy donors, newly diagnosed patients were reported to show lower baseline TCR diversity. Individuals who commenced nivolumab within less than 1 year of ASCT were excluded.

Clones were read by immunoSEQ multiplex PCR, and TCRdb kept only the in-frame ones, dropping some. The sample holds 29,000 or so clones, approximately 74% seen once. Brentuximab vedotin exposure varied, and every patient relapsed after autologous stem cell transplantation. Looked up from germline, CDR1 is MDHEN and CDR2 is SYDVKM. The CDR3 sequence is 16 residues long. Trimming pared 3 bases from V and 10 bases from J, leaving 21 bases between. Remarks on this clone: Its antigen is still unknown.

This clonotype originated in a human donor with classical Hodgkin lymphoma. The genes are TRBV28 and TRBJ1-4, with TRBD1 as a possible D gene (5 bases). This material consisted of peripheral blood mononuclear cells (PBMCs), taken before the second cycle of nivolumab. Here the CDR3 DNA reads TGTGCCAGCAGTTTCGGGGGAACTACTATGTGGTCAAAACTGTTTTTT. Translated: CASSFGGTTMWSKLFF.